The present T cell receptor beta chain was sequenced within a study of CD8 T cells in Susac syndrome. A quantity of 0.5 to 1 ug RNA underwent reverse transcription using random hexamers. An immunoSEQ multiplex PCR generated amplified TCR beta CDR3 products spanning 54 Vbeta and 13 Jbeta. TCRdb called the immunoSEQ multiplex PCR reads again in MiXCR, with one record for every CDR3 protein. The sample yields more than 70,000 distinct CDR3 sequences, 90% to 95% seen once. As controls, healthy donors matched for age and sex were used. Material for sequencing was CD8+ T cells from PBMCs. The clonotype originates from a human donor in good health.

The CDR3 region has the DNA TGTGCCAGCAGAGGACAGCCGATCAATGAGCAGTTCTTC. It is translated as CASRGQPINEQFF. The gene calls are TRBV27 and TRBJ2-1, with D maybe TRBD1 (6 bases). This CDR3 is 13 amino acids long. Germline-derived CDR1 and CDR2 are MNHEY and SMNVEV (reference sequence). The V end lost 6 bases, the J end lost 6 bases, and 12 bases lay between the germline ends.